This T cell receptor (beta chain) was captured by sequencing in a study of cytomegalovirus exposure and HLA in healthy donors (dated by TCRdb to about 2017). About the full investigation: In an earlier analysis of several hundred of the donors, 276 Gb of sequence data and 100 million or so unique TCR beta sequences from about 190 million T cells were reported. Approximately 300 gigabases of sequencing data and roughly 90 million unique TCR sequences were included in an early release covering about 600 HLA-typed donors. Both class I and class II loci were covered by HLA typing, at four-digit resolution. In an earlier analysis of roughly 580 of the donors, high-throughput TCR beta sequencing was used to judge whether each TCR beta V gene segment behaved as functional or pseudogenic. To predict cytomegalovirus infection status, the study combined high-throughput TCR immunosequencing, statistical association of individual TCRs with disease status, and machine learning. Donor age, sex, ethnicity and CMV serostatus were compiled together with the repertoire data. The study profiled the T cell repertoires of some 610 subjects by immunosequencing and related them to cytomegalovirus serostatus. About 5 DR-DQ haplotypes were handled as single units for association and clustering, since linkage in the cohort was strong. The study was designed to test whether signatures of past pathogen exposure could be identified by cataloging public T cell receptors. A later analysis re-analyzed previously published TCR beta repertoires from roughly 630 donors and added high-resolution HLA genotyping to study TCR occurrence patterns. In a later genetic analysis, genome-wide SNP genotypes for about three fifths of the 666 donors were used, and that subset was treated as a discovery cohort. Typing coverage varied by locus: 629-630 donors for A, B, C, DRB1 and DQB1; roughly 520 for DQA1; around 570 for DPA1; roughly 470 for DPB1. Among the roughly 400 genotyped donors, approximately 77% belonged to the genetic ancestry cluster associated with self-reported Caucasian donors. Besides the first cohort of around 670 subjects, a separate validation cohort made up of over 100 different subjects was used. Rather than using new phenotypic data, the later analysis identified candidate immune exposures from TCR beta sequences and from how often those sequences occurred across donors. All discovery cohort repertoires had been generated using a single sequencing platform. Among about 360 genotyped donors of the cohort, an average of about 240,000 unique TCR beta nucleotide sequences were sequenced per donor, around 18% of them non-productive.

Overall study outcomes, separate from this receptor: Immune exposure information for the cohort was limited to CMV serostatus. Most CMV-associated TCR beta chains appeared to be HLA-restricted in a later analysis, and the HLA associations seemed to be driven largely by CMV exposure. In this cohort, only TCR beta chains were sequenced, and detectable features were limited by the absence of alpha or paired-chain data. Broadly in line with IMGT annotations, most TCR beta V segments showed up in productive rearrangements about 87% or about 30% of the time in an earlier analysis of roughly 590 of the donors. Compared with equally common non-associated chains, HLA-associated TCR beta chains in a later analysis were more clonally expanded and had lower generation probabilities. In a later analysis, several top co-occurrence clusters were reported to appear linked to parvovirus B19, influenza, CMV and Epstein-Barr virus. A cluster of highly shared sequence variants was judged likely to represent a technical artifact of the sequencing pipeline. A further reported finding was that TCR beta sequences accurately predicted the HLA-A and HLA-B alleles for most subjects in the first cohort. In a later genetic analysis, fewer N-insertions in productive TCRs were reported among donors in an Asian-associated ancestry cluster than the approximately 670-donor mean. Most TCR sequences were seen in very few donors, while some public TCRs were found in many individuals. A later analysis found that TCR association rates varied across HLA loci, with DRB1 alleles showing the most associated TCRs and HLA-C alleles the fewest. Because HLA typing was missing for some donors at each locus, association tests included only the typed subset. Some IMGT-functional V segments, including TRBV6-2 and TRBV6-3, could not be distinguished by the 87-base-pair reads and were therefore excluded. The authors suggested that the approach could potentially be generalized to other disease states and immunological phenotypes. V-gene and J-gene trimming of TCR beta chains was associated with a missense DCLRE1C variant in a later genetic analysis, and the association was replicated in an independent cohort. The presence/absence analyses assumed that sequencing depth was roughly uniform across donors, and that assumption may not be true. Assigning TCR associations to individual alleles was difficult when HLA alleles, especially DR and DQ, strongly co-occurred. Roughly 15 rarely observed V segments, including chromosome 9 orphons, were excluded from the earlier analysis of about 600 of the donors because counts were too low. Cytomegalovirus status was reported to be diagnosed by the classifier with high specificity and sensitivity in both the original and validation cohorts. A later analysis associated 15,000 to 20,000 TCR beta sequences with specific HLA alleles at a false discovery rate of 0.05. In vitro tests confirmed that a few of the cytomegalovirus-associated TCR beta chains recognize cytomegalovirus antigens. Correlated functional status among segregating V segments might reflect linkage disequilibrium, but an unknown experimental factor could not be ruled out. A total of 164 TCR beta chains were listed by the study as associated with cytomegalovirus.

The cohort consisted of 600 to 700 healthy bone marrow donors. At the time of sampling, every cohort member was nominally healthy, though immune exposures that went unrecorded were likely present. The donor tested CMV seropositive, placing the donor among the 250 to 300 seropositive members of the cohort. Every donor gave a peripheral blood sample, and the peripheral blood mononuclear cells from that sample were used for TCR beta sequencing. The Qiagen DNeasy Blood Extraction Kit was used to extract genomic DNA from the blood cell samples. To note about this clone: What this receptor recognizes is not known.

V ends up 6 bases short and J 4 bases short, with an unmatched junction base count of 14. CDR1 and CDR2 (LNHDA, SQIVND) derive from the germline V gene (reference sequence). The CDR3 runs 18 residues from the cysteine to the phenylalanine. Only the CDR3 DNA stays, 54 bases, in frame from base 1. The library was obtained by the immunoSEQ multiplex PCR assay. For the multiplex PCR, a mixture combining 60 forward primers for TCR Vbeta segments and 13 reverse primers for TCR Jbeta segments was used. A multiplex PCR assay on genomic DNA amplified the CDR3 region of rearranged TCR beta genes. On the Illumina HiSeq System, the amplified TCR beta libraries were sequenced as 87-base-pair reads. The original pipeline was this. A later analysis tallied around 80 million unique TCR beta chains across the 600 to 700 repertoires, and about 12 million of those chains were shared by two or more donors. To remove PCR and sequencing errors, raw reads were error-corrected and collapsed into unique sequences using a nearest-neighbor algorithm that merged closely related sequences. To assign V, D and J gene segments, CDR3 sequences were aligned to IMGT reference sequences. Each retained sequence needed at least a six-nucleotide match to both a V gene segment and a J gene segment. Rearrangements were classified as productive when the CDR3 lacked stop codons and remained in frame with V and J, and all other rearrangements were classified as non-productive. CDR3 was defined by IMGT convention, running from the second conserved V-encoded cysteine to the conserved J-encoded phenylalanine. Sequences without an unambiguous match to a single V gene segment were excluded from the earlier analysis of about 630 of the donors. In an earlier analysis of about 590 of the donors, a V segment was called functional when productive rearrangements were above 56.7%, and segregating when the standard deviation between donors exceeded 5%. A statistical classification framework was built for diagnosing cytomegalovirus status from the catalog of TCR beta chain sequences. In a later analysis, TCR nucleotide sequences were compared against IMGT/GENE-DB human TR gene sequences so that V and J genes could be assigned. A later analysis assigned CDR3 sequences and most-parsimonious VDJ recombination scenarios with the TCRdist pipeline. In a later analysis, each TCR beta chain was defined by its CDR3 amino acid sequence together with its V-gene family, and reads without a unique V-gene family were excluded. As a way to deal with suspected cross-contamination and a sequencing artifact, a later analysis dropped approximately 570 nucleotide sequences that were highly shared and had low generation probability. In a later analysis, a clonal expansion index for each public chain was calculated from normalized within-repertoire ranks of inferred template counts. In a later analysis, generation probabilities were computed using a VDJ recombination model fitted to out-of-frame rearrangements, and the results were checked against IGoR. Hypergeometric tests were used in a later analysis to score TCR-TCR, TCR-HLA and TCR-CMV co-occurrence, with a repertoire-size bias correction applied to the TCR pairs. A later analysis estimated false discovery rates by permuting HLA or CMV assignments 20 times. A later analysis grouped co-occurring TCRs with DBSCAN, adding TCRdist sequence similarity when clustering within HLA-allele-positive subsets. Repertoires with fewer than 30,000 or more than 120,000 public chains were left out of co-occurrence clustering, as were five repertoires with anomalous nucleotide sharing. TCRdb retrieved this table from immuneACCESS and kept in-frame rearrangements only. Not all clones are present; in checked studies, unresolved V genes account for under half, and no reason is known for the remainder. V and J calls and clone size are copied from that table; D and trimming were computed from the DNA. The sample's records list approximately 52,000 clones. The ten most abundant clones make up approximately 8.9% of the sample.

The sequence links TRBV19 to TRBJ1-5, and 11 junctional nucleotides match TRBD1. The receptor comes from a man aged 45-65 years in good health and CMV-seropositive. The specimen sequenced was PBMCs. The CDR3 protein: CASRPVSGTGGRNQPQHF. The nucleotide sequence reads TGTGCCAGTAGACCTGTTTCCGGGACAGGGGGAAGGAATCAGCCCCAGCATTTT.